This TCR beta chain derives from a study of CD8 T cells in Susac syndrome. Random hexamers served to reverse transcribe roughly 0.5 to 1 ug RNA. An immunoSEQ multiplex PCR amplified TCR beta CDR3 over 54 Vbeta and 13 Jbeta. TCRdb redid the calling of the immunoSEQ multiplex PCR reads with MiXCR, one entry per CDR3 protein. Of 140,000 or so distinct CDR3 sequences in the sample, approximately 94% were seen once. Trimming removed 4 bases at V and 0 bases at J, with 10 bases between. The germline V gene has CDR1 SGHNT and CDR2 YYREEE (reference sequence). The CDR3 contains 15 residues. The authors sequenced TCR beta from blood CD8+ and CD4+ T cells. The control participants were healthy donors, and these controls were matched with respect to both age and sex. The CD8+ and CD4+ T cells were negatively isolated, with the TEMRA cells enriched by FACS.

This TCR was recovered from a human donor in good health. Specimen: CD4+ T cells from PBMCs. The rearrangement uses TRBV5-4 and TRBJ1-4; D might be TRBD1 (6 bases). In nucleotides, the CDR3 is TGTGCCAGCAGCAACAGGGTTGCAACTAATGAAAAACTGTTTTTT. Its translation is CASSNRVATNEKLFF.